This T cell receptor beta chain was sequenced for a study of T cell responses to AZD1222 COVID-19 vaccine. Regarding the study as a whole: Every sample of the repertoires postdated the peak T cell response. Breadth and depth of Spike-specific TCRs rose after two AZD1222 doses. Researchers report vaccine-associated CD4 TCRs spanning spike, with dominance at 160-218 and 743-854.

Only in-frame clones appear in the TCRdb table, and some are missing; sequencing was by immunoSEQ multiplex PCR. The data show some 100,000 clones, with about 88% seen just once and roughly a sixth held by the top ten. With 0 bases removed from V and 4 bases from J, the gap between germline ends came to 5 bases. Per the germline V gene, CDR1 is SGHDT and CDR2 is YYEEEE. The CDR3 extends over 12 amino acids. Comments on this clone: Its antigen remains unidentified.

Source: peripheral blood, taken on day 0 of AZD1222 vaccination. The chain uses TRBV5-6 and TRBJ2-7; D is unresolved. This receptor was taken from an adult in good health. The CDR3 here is CASSLGAYEQYF. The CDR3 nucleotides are TGTGCCAGCAGCTTGGGGGCATACGAGCAGTACTTC.